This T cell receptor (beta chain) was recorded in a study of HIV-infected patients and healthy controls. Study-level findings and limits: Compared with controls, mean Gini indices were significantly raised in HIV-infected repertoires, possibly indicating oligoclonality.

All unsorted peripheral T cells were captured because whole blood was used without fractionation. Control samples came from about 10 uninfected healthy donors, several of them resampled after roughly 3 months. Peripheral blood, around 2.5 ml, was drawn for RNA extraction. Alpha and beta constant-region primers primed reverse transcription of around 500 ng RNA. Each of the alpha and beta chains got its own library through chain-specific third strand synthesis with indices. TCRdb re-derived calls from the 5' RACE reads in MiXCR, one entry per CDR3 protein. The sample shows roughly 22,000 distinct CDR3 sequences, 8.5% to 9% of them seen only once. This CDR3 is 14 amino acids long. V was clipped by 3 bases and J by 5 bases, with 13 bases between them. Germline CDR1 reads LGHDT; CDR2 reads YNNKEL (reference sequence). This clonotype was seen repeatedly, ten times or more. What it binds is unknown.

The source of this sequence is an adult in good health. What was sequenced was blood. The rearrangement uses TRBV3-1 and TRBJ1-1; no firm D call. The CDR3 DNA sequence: TGTGCCAGCAGCCACAGAGGTCGGGAGACTGAAGCTTTCTTT. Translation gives CASSHRGRETEAFF. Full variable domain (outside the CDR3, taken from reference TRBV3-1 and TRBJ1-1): DTAVSQTPKYLVTQMGNDKSIKCEQNLGHDTMYWYKQDSKKFLKIMFSYNNKELIINETVPNRFSPKSPDKAHLNLHINSLELGDSAVYFCASSHRGRETEAFFGQGTRLTVV.